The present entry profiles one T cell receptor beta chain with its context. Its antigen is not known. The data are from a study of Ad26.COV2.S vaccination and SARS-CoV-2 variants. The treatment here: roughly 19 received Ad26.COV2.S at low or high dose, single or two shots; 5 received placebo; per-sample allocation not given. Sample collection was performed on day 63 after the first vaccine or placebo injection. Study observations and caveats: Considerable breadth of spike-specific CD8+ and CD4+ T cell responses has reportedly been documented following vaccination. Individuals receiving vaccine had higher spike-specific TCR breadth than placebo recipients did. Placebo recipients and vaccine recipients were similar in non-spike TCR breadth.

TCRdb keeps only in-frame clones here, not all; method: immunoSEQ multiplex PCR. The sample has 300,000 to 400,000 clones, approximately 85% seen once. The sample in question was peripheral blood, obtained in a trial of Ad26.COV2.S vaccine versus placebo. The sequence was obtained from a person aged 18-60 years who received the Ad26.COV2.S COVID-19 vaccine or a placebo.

The CDR3, as DNA: TGTGCCAGCAGCCGGACAGGAGATGAGCAGTTCTTC. Translated: CASSRTGDEQFF. The J gene is TRBJ2-1, the V gene TRBV3-1 (or the pseudogene TRBV3-2), with 7 bases matching TRBD1. V lost 4 bases, J lost 8 bases, and 2 bases stayed unmatched. The CDR3 runs to 12 residues. The germline V gene has CDR1 LGHDT and CDR2 YNNKEL (reference sequence).